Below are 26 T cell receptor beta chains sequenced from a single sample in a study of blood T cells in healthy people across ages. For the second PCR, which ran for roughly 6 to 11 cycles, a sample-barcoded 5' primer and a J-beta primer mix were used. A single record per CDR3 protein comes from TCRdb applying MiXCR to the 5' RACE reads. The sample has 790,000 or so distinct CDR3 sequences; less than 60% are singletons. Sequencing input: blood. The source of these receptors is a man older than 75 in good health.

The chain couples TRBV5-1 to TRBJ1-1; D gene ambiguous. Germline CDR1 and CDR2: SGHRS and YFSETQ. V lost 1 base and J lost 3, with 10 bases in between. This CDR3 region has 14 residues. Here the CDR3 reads CASSLLRQDTEAFF. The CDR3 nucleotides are TGCGCCAGCAGCTTGCTGAGGCAGGACACTGAAGCTTTCTTT.

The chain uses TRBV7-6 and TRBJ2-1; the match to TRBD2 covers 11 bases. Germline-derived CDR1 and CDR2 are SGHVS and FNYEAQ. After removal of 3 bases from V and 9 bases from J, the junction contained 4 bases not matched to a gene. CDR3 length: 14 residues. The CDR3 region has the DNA TGTGCCAGCAGCTTTAGCGGGAGGGCCGTTGAGCAGTTCTTC. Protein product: CASSFSGRAVEQFF.

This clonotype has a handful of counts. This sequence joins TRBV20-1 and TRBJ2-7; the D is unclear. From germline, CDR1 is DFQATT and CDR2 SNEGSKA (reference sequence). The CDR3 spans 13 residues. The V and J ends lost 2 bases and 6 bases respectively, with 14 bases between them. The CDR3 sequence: CSARQRPSGEQYF. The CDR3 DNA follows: TGCAGTGCTAGACAAAGACCCTCGGGCGAGCAGTACTTC.

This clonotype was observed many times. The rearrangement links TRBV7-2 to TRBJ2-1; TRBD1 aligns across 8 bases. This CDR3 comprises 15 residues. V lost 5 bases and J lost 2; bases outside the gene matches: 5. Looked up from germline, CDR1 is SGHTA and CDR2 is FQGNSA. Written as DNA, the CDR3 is TGTGCCAGCAGCCCAGACAGGGGCGCCTACAATGAGCAGTTCTTC. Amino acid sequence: CASSPDRGAYNEQFF. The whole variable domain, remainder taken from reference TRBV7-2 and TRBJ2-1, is GAGVSQSPSNKVTEKGKDVELRCDPISGHTALYWYRQSLGQGLEFLIYFQGNSAPDKSGLPSDRFSAERTGGSVSTLTIQRTQQEDSAVYLCASSPDRGAYNEQFFGPGTRLTVL.

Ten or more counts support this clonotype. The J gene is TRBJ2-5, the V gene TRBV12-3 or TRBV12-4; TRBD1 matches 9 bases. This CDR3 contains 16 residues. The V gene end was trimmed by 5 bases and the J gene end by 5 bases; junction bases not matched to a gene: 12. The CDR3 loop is CASSGRQGVLRETQYF. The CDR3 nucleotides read TGTGCCAGCAGTGGTCGACAGGGGGTTTTGAGGGAGACCCAGTACTTC.

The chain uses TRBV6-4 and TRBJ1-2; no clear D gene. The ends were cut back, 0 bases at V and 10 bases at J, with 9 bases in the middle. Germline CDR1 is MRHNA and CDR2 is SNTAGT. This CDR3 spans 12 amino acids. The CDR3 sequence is CASSDSGRIYTF. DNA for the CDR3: TGTGCCAGCAGTGACTCAGGCAGGATCTACACCTTC.

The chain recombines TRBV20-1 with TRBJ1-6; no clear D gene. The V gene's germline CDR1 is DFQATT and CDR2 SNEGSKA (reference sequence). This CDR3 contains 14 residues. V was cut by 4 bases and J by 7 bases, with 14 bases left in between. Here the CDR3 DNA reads TGCAGTGCTAAGAGACCGTTTTGGAATTCACCCCTCCACTTT. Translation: CSAKRPFWNSPLHF.

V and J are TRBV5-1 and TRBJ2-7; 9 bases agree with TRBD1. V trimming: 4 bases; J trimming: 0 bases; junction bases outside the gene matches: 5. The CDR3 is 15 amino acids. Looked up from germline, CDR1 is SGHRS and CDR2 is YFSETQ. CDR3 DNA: TGCGCCAGCAGCCTACAGGGGGCAAGCTCCTACGAGCAGTACTTC. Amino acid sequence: CASSLQGASSYEQYF.

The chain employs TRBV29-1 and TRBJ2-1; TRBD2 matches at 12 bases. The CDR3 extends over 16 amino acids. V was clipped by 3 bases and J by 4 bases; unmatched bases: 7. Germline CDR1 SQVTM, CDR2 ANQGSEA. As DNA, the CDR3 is TGCAGCGTTGATCTATCCGGGACTAGCGGGTACAATGAGCAGTTCTTC. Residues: CSVDLSGTSGYNEQFF.

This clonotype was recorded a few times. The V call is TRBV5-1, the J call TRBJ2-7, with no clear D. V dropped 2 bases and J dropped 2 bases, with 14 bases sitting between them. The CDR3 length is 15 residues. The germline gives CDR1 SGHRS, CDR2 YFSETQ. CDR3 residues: CASSLIGDPTYEQYF. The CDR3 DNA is TGCGCCAGCAGCTTAATTGGTGATCCTACCTACGAGCAGTACTTC.

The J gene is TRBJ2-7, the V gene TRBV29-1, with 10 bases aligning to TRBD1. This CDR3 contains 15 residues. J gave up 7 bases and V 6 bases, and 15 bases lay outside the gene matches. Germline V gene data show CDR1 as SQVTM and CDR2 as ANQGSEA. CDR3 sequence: CSVVTGTGAPREQYF. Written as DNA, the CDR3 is TGCAGCGTGGTAACAGGGACAGGGGCCCCCAGGGAGCAGTACTTC.

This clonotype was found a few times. CDR3 amino acids: CASSARTGQETQYF. CDR3 in DNA: TGCGCCAGCAGCGCCCGGACAGGACAAGAGACCCAGTACTTC. The chain has TRBV5-1 and TRBJ2-5; TRBD1 aligns across 7 bases. CDR3 length equals 14 residues. The V gene's germline CDR1 is SGHRS and CDR2 YFSETQ. V shed 4 bases and J 2 bases; nucleotides not matched to a gene: 5.

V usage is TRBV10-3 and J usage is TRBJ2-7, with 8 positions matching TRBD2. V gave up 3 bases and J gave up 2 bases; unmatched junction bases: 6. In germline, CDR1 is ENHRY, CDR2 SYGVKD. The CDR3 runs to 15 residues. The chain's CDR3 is CAISEGTSGAYEQYF. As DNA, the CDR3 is TGTGCCATCAGTGAAGGTACTAGCGGAGCCTACGAGCAGTACTTC.

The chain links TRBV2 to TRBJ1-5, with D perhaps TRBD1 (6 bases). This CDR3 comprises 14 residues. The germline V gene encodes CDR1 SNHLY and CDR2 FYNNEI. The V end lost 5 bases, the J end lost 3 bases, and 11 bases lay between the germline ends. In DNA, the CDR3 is TGTGCCAGCAGTCTAAGGACAGACAATCAGCCCCAGCATTTT. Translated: CASSLRTDNQPQHF.

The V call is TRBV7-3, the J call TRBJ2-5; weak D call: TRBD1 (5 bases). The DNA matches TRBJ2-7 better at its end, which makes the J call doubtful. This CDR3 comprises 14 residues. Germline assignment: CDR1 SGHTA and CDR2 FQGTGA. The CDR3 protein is CASSLSPGIGEQYF. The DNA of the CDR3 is TGTGCCAGCAGCTTAAGCCCAGGGATCGGCGAGCAGTACTTC.

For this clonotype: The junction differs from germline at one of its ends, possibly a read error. The CDR3 DNA reads TGTACCAGCATCTTATCGGGGGTGGGTAATTCACCCCTCCACTTT. Amino acids: CTSILSGVGNSPLHF. The V call is TRBV12-3 or TRBV12-4, the J call TRBJ1-6, with a weak D call TRBD1 (5 bases). The CDR3 runs to 15 residues.

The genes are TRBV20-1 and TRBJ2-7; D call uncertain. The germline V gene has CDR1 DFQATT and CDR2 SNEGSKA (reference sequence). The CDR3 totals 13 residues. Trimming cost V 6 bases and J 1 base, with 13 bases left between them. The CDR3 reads CSAHDNESYEQYF. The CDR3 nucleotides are TGCAGTGCACACGACAACGAATCCTACGAGCAGTACTTC.

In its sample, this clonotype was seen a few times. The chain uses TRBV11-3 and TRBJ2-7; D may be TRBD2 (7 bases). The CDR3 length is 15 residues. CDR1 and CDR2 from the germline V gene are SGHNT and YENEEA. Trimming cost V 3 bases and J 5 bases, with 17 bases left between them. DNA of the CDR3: TGTGCCAGCAGCTTCTATTCCCGGGGGGCGGACGAGCAGTACTTC. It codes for CASSFYSRGADEQYF. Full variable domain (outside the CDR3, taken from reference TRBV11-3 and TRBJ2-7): EAGVVQSPRYKIIEKKQPVAFWCNPISGHNTLYWYLQNLGQGPELLIRYENEEAVDDSQLPKDRFSAERLKGVDSTLKIQPAELGDSAVYLCASSFYSRGADEQYFGPGTRLTVT.

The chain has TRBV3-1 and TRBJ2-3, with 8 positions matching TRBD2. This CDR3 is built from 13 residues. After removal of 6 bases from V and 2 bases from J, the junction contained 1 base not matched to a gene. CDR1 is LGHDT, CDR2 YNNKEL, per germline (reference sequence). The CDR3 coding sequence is TGTGCCAGCAGAGCGGGGGCCACAGATACGCAGTATTTT. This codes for CASRAGATDTQYF.

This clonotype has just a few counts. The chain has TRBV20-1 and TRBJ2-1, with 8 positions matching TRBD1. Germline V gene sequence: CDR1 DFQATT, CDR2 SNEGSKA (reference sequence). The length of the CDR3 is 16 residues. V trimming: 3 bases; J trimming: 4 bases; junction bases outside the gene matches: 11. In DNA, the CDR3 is TGCAGTGCTAGCCGGAGGGGGACAGGCATATACAATGAGCAGTTCTTC. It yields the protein CSASRRGTGIYNEQFF.

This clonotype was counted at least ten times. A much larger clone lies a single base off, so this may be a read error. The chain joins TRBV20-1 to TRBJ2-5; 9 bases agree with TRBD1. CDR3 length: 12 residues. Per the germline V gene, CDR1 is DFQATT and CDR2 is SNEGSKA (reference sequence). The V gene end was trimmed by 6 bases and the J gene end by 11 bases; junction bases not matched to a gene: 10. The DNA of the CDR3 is TGCAGTGCGGACAGGGGAATCAATGAGCAGTACTTC. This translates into CSADRGINEQYF.

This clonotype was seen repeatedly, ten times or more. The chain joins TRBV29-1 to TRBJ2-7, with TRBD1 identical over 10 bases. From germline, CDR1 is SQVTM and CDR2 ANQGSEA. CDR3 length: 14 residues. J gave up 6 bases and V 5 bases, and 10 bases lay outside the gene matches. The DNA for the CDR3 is TGCAGCGTTTTTGGACAGGGGGGGTCATTCGAGCAGTACTTC. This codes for CSVFGQGGSFEQYF.

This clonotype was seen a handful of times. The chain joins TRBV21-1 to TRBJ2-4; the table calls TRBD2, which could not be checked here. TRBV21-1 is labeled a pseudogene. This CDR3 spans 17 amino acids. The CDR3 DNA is TGTGCCAGCATCATAGGGACTAGCGGGAGGTCCAAAAACATTCAGTACTTC. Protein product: CASIIGTSGRSKNIQYF.

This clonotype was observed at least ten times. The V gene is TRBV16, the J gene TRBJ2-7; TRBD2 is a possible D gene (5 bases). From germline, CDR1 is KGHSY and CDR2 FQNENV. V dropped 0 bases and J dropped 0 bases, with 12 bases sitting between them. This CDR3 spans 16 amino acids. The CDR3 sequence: CASSQSAVGNSYEQYF. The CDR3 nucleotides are TGTGCCAGCAGCCAATCGGCGGTCGGGAACTCCTACGAGCAGTACTTC. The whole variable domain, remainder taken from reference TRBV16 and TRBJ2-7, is GEEVAQTPKHLVRGEGQKAKLYCAPIKGHSYVFWYQQVLKNEFKFLISFQNENVFDETGMPKERFSAKCLPNSPCSLEIQATKLEDSAVYFCASSQSAVGNSYEQYFGPGTRLTVT.

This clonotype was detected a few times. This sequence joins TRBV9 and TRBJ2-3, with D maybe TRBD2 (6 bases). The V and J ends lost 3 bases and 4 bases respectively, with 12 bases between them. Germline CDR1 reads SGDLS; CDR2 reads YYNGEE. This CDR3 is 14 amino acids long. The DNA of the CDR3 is TGTGCCAGCAGCGCCCGGGAGTGGCCAGATACGCAGTATTTT. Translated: CASSAREWPDTQYF. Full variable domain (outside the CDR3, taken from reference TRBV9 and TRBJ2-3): DSGVTQTPKHLITATGQRVTLRCSPRSGDLSVYWYQQSLDQGLQFLIQYYNGEERAKGNILERFSAQQFPDLHSELNLSSLELGDSALYFCASSAREWPDTQYFGPGTRLTVL.

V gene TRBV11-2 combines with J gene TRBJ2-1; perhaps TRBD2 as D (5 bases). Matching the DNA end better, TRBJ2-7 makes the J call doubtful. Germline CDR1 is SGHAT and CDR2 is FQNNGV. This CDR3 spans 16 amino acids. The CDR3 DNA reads TGTGCCAGCAGCCGCCCCGGGGTACGCTCCTACAATGAGCAGTACTTC. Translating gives CASSRPGVRSYNEQYF.